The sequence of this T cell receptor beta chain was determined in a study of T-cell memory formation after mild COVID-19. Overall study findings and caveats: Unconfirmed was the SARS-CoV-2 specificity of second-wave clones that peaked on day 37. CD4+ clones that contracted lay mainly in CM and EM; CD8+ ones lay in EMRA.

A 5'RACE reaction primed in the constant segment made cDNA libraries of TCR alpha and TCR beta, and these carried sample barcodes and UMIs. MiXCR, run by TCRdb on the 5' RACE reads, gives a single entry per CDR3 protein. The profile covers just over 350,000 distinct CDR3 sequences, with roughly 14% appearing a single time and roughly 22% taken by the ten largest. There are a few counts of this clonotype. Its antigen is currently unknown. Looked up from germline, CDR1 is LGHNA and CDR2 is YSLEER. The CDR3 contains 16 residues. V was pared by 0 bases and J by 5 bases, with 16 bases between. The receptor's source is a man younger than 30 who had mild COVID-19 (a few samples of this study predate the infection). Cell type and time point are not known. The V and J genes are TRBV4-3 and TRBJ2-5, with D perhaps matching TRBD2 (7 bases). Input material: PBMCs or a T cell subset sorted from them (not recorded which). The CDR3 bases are TGCGCCAGCAGCCAAGAACTAACCGGGGGGCGGGAGACCCAGTACTTC. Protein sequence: CASSQELTGGRETQYF.